Listed below are T cell receptor beta chains from one sample, sequenced in a study of T cells in Graves' hyperthyroidism and ophthalmopathy. TCRdb reprocessed the multiplex PCR reads with MiXCR, giving one entry per CDR3 protein. This table holds tens of thousands of distinct CDR3 sequences, less than 65% found once. Input material: peripheral blood or thyroid tissue (not recorded which). Receptor source: a man between 18 and 29 years old with Graves' hyperthyroidism. The CDR3 runs from the conserved cysteine through the conserved F or W. Only some rows state a clone size, as once, few, many or a class for expanded clones.

size	V	J	CDR3
-	TRBV29-1	TRBJ1-4	CSVGDRGHATNEKLFF
many	TRBV19	TRBJ2-7	CASSHGVGRTGDMYEQYF
once	TRBV7-2	TRBJ1-4	CASSLGGGGNGKLLF
large	TRBV29-1	TRBJ1-2	CSVVGGSRWGYTF
once	TRBV20-1	TRBJ1-2	CSASGTGAGYGYTF
-	TRBV29-1	TRBJ2-5	CSVEIRRETQYF
many	TRBV6-6	TRBJ2-2	CASSPYTPNTGELFF
-	TRBV20-1	TRBJ2-5	CSAGLAGEETQYF
few	TRBV2	TRBJ1-5	CASSDGGNQPQHF
medium-sized	TRBV7-7	TRBJ2-5	CASSLASGETQYF
many	TRBV19	TRBJ2-7	CASSNSGGTYEQYF
-	TRBV5-4	TRBJ2-7	CASSLRSGGEQYF
many	TRBV29-1	TRBJ2-7	CSALGEGAYEQYF
many	TRBV10-3	TRBJ1-2	CAISQTGVTNYGYTF
once	TRBV29-1	TRBJ1-5	CSVGDNQPQHF
-	TRBV2	TRBJ1-2	CASRRGQGNCTF
-	TRBV29-1	TRBJ1-2	CSVGGWQALGYTF
-	TRBV20-1	TRBJ1-4	CSTGGFGEKLFF
many	TRBV19	TRBJ1-2	CASSQQGPRYGYTF
once	TRBV29-1	TRBJ2-7	CSVRDSHYEQYF
many	TRBV5-1	TRBJ1-2	CASSLGQSNYGYTF
many	TRBV20-1	TRBJ2-7	CSARDPRLAEYEQYF
many	TRBV7-9	TRBJ2-5	CASSGRDRGTETQYF
-	TRBV24-1	TRBJ2-1	CATRRTGYNEQFF
many	TRBV7-2	TRBJ1-4	CASSRTSSATKLFF
many	TRBV7-6	TRBJ2-7	CASSLGVPSGTATYEQYF
-	TRBV20-1	TRBJ1-3	CSARDSPSGNTIYF
medium-sized	TRBV15	TRBJ2-5	CATSRDLSVRETQYF
few	TRBV27	TRBJ1-1	CASSLYPPGQGGRNTEAFF
-	TRBV12-3/TRBV12-4	TRBJ1-5	CASSPRQGGNQPQHF
many	TRBV6-2/TRBV6-3	TRBJ2-2	CASSYPRSTGELFF
-	TRBV10-3	TRBJ1-6	CAIKPLGGNSPLHF
-	TRBV19	TRBJ1-2	CASKVRPDPNYGYTF
-	TRBV20-1	TRBJ2-5	CSAADGAQTQYF
-	TRBV10-3	TRBJ1-6	CAISESKGSNSPLHF
-	TRBV2	TRBJ2-5	CASSESNQPQYF
-	TRBV7-9	TRBJ1-1	CASSFGSGNTEAFF
once	TRBV7-8	TRBJ2-7	CASSPGTSVYEQCF
-	TRBV7-3	TRBJ2-5	CASSSWTAPSETQYF
many	TRBV28	TRBJ2-7	CASRPDRGLNEQYF
many	TRBV6-2/TRBV6-3	TRBJ2-3	CASSFPLAGHTDTQYF
many	TRBV7-9	TRBJ1-6	CASSFAWIPLHF
many	TRBV7-2	TRBJ2-2	CASSRAGANTGELFF
-	TRBV7-9	TRBJ2-5	CASSSPTGAQETQYF
many	TRBV4-3	TRBJ2-7	CASSQRVVGPHYEQYF
many	TRBV6-1	TRBJ1-5	CASNRILTERDQPQHF
many	TRBV29-1	TRBJ2-7	CSVRPGTSGSKQYF
-	TRBV28	TRBJ1-2	CASSLSSNRMYGYTF
-	TRBV20-1	TRBJ2-5	CSAQGRRSAETQYF
many	TRBV18	TRBJ2-7	CASSPSGRPSYEQYF
-	TRBV7-8	TRBJ1-4	CASSLASGIEKLFF
-	TRBV5-5	TRBJ1-6	CASGPMTEVLHF
-	TRBV7-6	TRBJ2-7	CASSPGPNYEQYF
once	TRBV10-3	TRBJ2-7	CAIKPGLISYEQYF
many	TRBV20-1	TRBJ2-5	CSRTSGRTETQYF